This passage covers 6 T cell receptor beta chains from one sample sequenced in a study of blood T cell repertoires in COVID-19. Clones were sequenced by immunoSEQ multiplex PCR, and TCRdb holds only the in-frame ones, with some missing. Of about 380,000 clones listed, roughly 86% are singletons. Sequenced sample: peripheral blood. These receptors were taken from a human donor with acute or convalescent COVID-19. The donor label of this sample is uncertain.

The CDR3 DNA is TGTGCCAGCAGTGAGAGAGACAGGGGAGAGAATCAGCCCCAGCATTTT. Translation: CASSERDRGENQPQHF. The V gene is TRBV2, the J gene TRBJ1-5, with TRBD1 matching over 8 bases. This CDR3 has 16 amino acids. Germline CDR1 reads SNHLY; CDR2 reads FYNNEI. V gave up 3 bases and J gave up 4 bases; unmatched junction bases: 8. The full variable domain, completed using reference TRBV2 and TRBJ1-5, is EPEVTQTPSHQVTQMGQEVILRCVPISNHLYFYWYRQILGQKVEFLVSFYNNEISEKSEIFDDQFSVERPDGSNFTLKIRSTKLEDSAMYFCASSERDRGENQPQHFGDGTRLSIL.

The chain links TRBV28 to TRBJ2-1, with 9 bases that match TRBD2. J gave up 4 bases and V 3 bases, and 4 bases lay outside the gene matches. In germline, CDR1 is MDHEN, CDR2 SYDVKM. This CDR3 is built from 15 residues. For the CDR3, the DNA is TGTGCCAGCAGTTTGAGACTAGCGGATTACAATGAGCAGTTCTTC. Translation gives CASSLRLADYNEQFF.

This clone turned up a few times. V gene TRBV11-2 combines with J gene TRBJ1-1; perhaps TRBD1 as D (5 bases). Germline V lookup: CDR1 SGHAT, CDR2 FQNNGV. V shed 6 bases and J shed 2 bases, with 19 bases lying between them. The CDR3 is made up of 16 amino acids. The CDR3 DNA follows: TGTGCCAGCAGACCGGGGGACGGCCCGAGTAACACTGAAGCTTTCTTT. Its protein is CASRPGDGPSNTEAFF.

The chain carries TRBV29-1 and TRBJ2-1; 8 bases agree with TRBD1. Trimming cost V 6 bases and J 8 bases; bases outside gene matches: 6. Germline V gene sequence: CDR1 SQVTM, CDR2 ANQGSEA. The CDR3 sequence is 12 residues long. As DNA, the CDR3 is TGCAGCGTGAGACAGGGGTTGCATGAGCAGTTCTTC. It is translated as CSVRQGLHEQFF.

This rearrangement joins TRBV4-1 to TRBJ2-5; 8 bases match TRBD2. The CDR3 contains 16 residues. Trimming cost V 0 bases and J 5 bases; bases outside gene matches: 8. Germline assignment: CDR1 MGHRA and CDR2 YSYEKL. CDR3 coding DNA: TGCGCCAGCAGCCAAGATTACGGGAGGGCCCGGGAGACCCAGTACTTC. It is translated as CASSQDYGRARETQYF.

J is TRBJ1-2 and V is TRBV5-4; no clear D gene. This CDR3 contains 13 residues. CDR1 and CDR2 (germline): SGHNT, YYREEE (reference sequence). V was clipped by 5 bases and J by 4 bases, with 12 bases between them. The CDR3 loop reads CASRSLPSYGYTF. The CDR3 nucleotides are TGTGCCAGCAGATCCCTGCCCAGCTATGGCTACACCTTC.